This entry features one T cell receptor (beta chain) sequence. The antigen remains undetermined. TCRdb reprocessed the RT-PCR reads via MiXCR and lists one record per CDR3 protein. The sample carries hundreds of thousands of distinct CDR3 sequences, 14% recorded once. This specimen belongs to a study of response to subunit inactivated influenza vaccine. This CDR3 has 15 residues. V was pared by 4 bases and J by 1 base, with 5 bases of the junction left unmatched. Germline CDR1 is LGHNA and CDR2 is YSLEER. The study's findings and limits: The authors offered the suggestion that each seasonal influenza vaccination recruits few new T cells.

This TCR was recovered from a man aged 50 to 59 who received an inactivated influenza vaccine. The chain is built from TRBV4-3 and TRBJ1-2; 8 nucleotides agree with TRBD1. The specimen comprised PBMCs from blood, sampled 14 to 15 days before vaccination. CDR3 region: CASSLGTGNNYGYTF. In nucleotides, the CDR3 is TGCGCCAGCAGCCTAGGGACAGGCAATAACTATGGCTACACCTTC.